One and the same sample provided the 13 T cell receptor beta chains below, sequenced in a study of T cells after yellow fever vaccination. MiXCR, applied by TCRdb to the 5' RACE reads, yields one record per CDR3 protein. The sample contains approximately 250,000 distinct CDR3 sequences, around 6.7% of which appear only once. The sequencing here drew on CD4+ T cells sorted from PBMCs, taken on the day of the yellow fever booster vaccination. The receptors here all came from a young man who received the YFV17D yellow fever vaccine.

In this sample, this clonotype turned up many times. The chain has TRBV18 and TRBJ2-2; D unclear. Trimming shortened V by 1 base and J by 0 bases, and 9 bases separated the two germline ends. Germline V gene sequence: CDR1 KGHSH, CDR2 LQKENI. The CDR3 runs 16 residues. DNA of the CDR3: TGTGCCAGCTCACCACAAAATCCGGCGAACACCGGGGAGCTGTTTTTT. It codes for CASSPQNPANTGELFF. The full variable domain, with the rest looked up from reference TRBV18 and TRBJ2-2, is NAGVMQNPRHLVRRRGQEARLRCSPMKGHSHVYWYRQLPEEGLKFMVYLQKENIIDESGMPKERFSAEFPKEGPSILRIQQVVRGDSAAYFCASSPQNPANTGELFFGEGSRLTVL.

Ten or more counts support this clonotype. The chain uses TRBV7-9 and TRBJ2-7; unclear D gene. This CDR3 is built from 12 residues. Trimming removed 7 bases at V and 3 bases at J, with 10 bases between. The germline V gene has CDR1 SEHNR and CDR2 FQNEAQ (reference sequence). The CDR3 sequence: CASMLDGYEQYF. The CDR3 region has the DNA TGTGCCAGCATGTTGGACGGCTACGAGCAGTACTTC.

Many counts were recorded for this clonotype. The chain links TRBV12-3 or TRBV12-4 to TRBJ2-1; a weak D match, TRBD2 (5 bases). The CDR3 runs 14 residues. V was cut by 7 bases and J by 6 bases, with 16 bases left in between. The CDR3 DNA follows: TGTGCCAGCACCCGGACCGGGGAAATCAATGAGCAGTTCTTC. Its protein is CASTRTGEINEQFF.

This clonotype was observed a handful of times. This chain uses TRBV20-1 with TRBJ2-1, with 10 positions matching TRBD1. Trimming removed 5 bases from V and 6 bases from J; junction bases left unmatched: 13. Germline V gives CDR1 DFQATT, CDR2 SNEGSKA (reference sequence). The CDR3 consists of 16 residues. The CDR3 sequence is CSAYDPGQGSGNEQFF. The CDR3 nucleotides are TGCAGTGCTTACGATCCGGGACAGGGGTCGGGCAATGAGCAGTTCTTC.

A note on this clonotype: A read error may account for a junction end that differs from germline. The V gene is TRBV7-2, the J gene TRBJ2-7; no firm D call. The CDR3 length is 11 residues. Germline values: CDR1 SGHTA, CDR2 FQGNSA. The CDR3: CVSSSSSEQYF. CDR3 sequence (DNA): TGTGTCAGCAGCTCGTCGTCCGAGCAGTACTTC. Variable domain in full (rest from reference TRBV7-2 and TRBJ2-7): GAGVSQSPSNKVTEKGKDVELRCDPISGHTALYWYRQSLGQGLEFLIYFQGNSAPDKSGLPSDRFSAERTGGSVSTLTIQRTQQEDSAVYLCVSSSSSEQYFGPGTRLTVT.

This clonotype has just a few counts. This sequence joins TRBV7-2 and TRBJ2-1; perhaps TRBD2 as D (5 bases). V was cut by 1 base and J by 8 bases, with 9 bases left in between. The CDR3 length is 13 residues. Germline V lookup: CDR1 SGHTA, CDR2 FQGNSA. The CDR3 spells CASSLERSDEQFF. The DNA of the CDR3 is TGTGCCAGCAGCTTAGAGCGTAGCGATGAGCAGTTCTTC.

This clonotype came up many times. The chain joins TRBV25-1 to TRBJ2-7, with 8 bases fitting TRBD2. The germline CDR1 and CDR2 sequences are MGHDK and SYGVNS. The V gene end was trimmed by 3 bases and the J gene end by 6 bases; junction bases not matched to a gene: 7. CDR3 length equals 14 residues. The CDR3 DNA sequence: TGTGCCAGCAGTGACCCAGCGGGAGCAACCGAGCAGTACTTC. Translation: CASSDPAGATEQYF.

This clonotype was counted only a few times. The V gene is TRBV9, the J gene TRBJ2-5, with D perhaps matching TRBD2 (5 bases). CDR3 size: 13 residues. Trimming removed 3 bases at V and 5 bases at J, with 11 bases between. Germline V lookup: CDR1 SGDLS, CDR2 YYNGEE. CDR3 nucleotides: TGTGCCAGCAGCGCCCGGACGGGGGAGACCCAGTACTTC. As protein: CASSARTGETQYF.

V is TRBV9 and J is TRBJ2-5; 10 nucleotides line up with TRBD2. The trim removed 5 bases at V and 0 bases at J, leaving 13 bases unmatched. The CDR3 is 18 residues long. Per germline, CDR1 SGDLS and CDR2 YYNGEE. The CDR3 nucleotides are TGTGCCAGCAGTGACCGGACTAGCGGCTATGTGTACCAAGAGACCCAGTACTTC. This gives the protein CASSDRTSGYVYQETQYF. The whole variable domain, filled in from reference TRBV9 and TRBJ2-5, reads DSGVTQTPKHLITATGQRVTLRCSPRSGDLSVYWYQQSLDQGLQFLIQYYNGEERAKGNILERFSAQQFPDLHSELNLSSLELGDSALYFCASSDRTSGYVYQETQYFGPGTRLLVL.

Many counts were recorded for this clonotype. This chain links TRBV5-6 with TRBJ2-3; 12 bases map to TRBD2. The CDR3 spans 15 residues. CDR1 and CDR2 (germline): SGHDT, YYEEEE. V gave up 3 bases and J gave up 7 bases; unmatched junction bases: 6. CDR3: CASSSPGLAGNTQYF. CDR3 nucleotide sequence: TGTGCCAGCAGCTCCCCCGGACTAGCGGGGAATACGCAGTATTTT.

A few counts support this clonotype. The rearrangement uses TRBV7-2 and TRBJ2-7; 9 bases map to TRBD2. J was trimmed by 1 base and V by 4 bases; bases with no gene match: 5. Germline CDR1 is SGHTA and CDR2 is FQGNSA. The CDR3 consists of 15 residues. CDR3 residues: CASSSVSGGSYEQYF. CDR3 bases: TGTGCCAGCAGCTCCGTTAGCGGGGGATCCTACGAGCAGTACTTC. The whole variable domain, filled in from reference TRBV7-2 and TRBJ2-7, reads GAGVSQSPSNKVTEKGKDVELRCDPISGHTALYWYRQSLGQGLEFLIYFQGNSAPDKSGLPSDRFSAERTGGSVSTLTIQRTQQEDSAVYLCASSSVSGGSYEQYFGPGTRLTVT.

This clonotype was detected many times. The chain has TRBV20-1 and TRBJ2-3; D is unclear. CDR1 and CDR2 from the germline V gene are DFQATT and SNEGSKA (reference sequence). V was trimmed by 6 bases and J by 4 bases, leaving 11 bases between them. The CDR3 extends over 12 amino acids. CDR3 nucleotides: TGCAGTGCCACGGACCCGTCAGATACGCAGTATTTT. As protein: CSATDPSDTQYF.

This clonotype was seen repeatedly, ten times or more. The V gene is TRBV5-1, the J gene TRBJ2-7; D is perhaps TRBD1 (7 bases). V lost 4 bases and J lost 4, with 15 bases in between. The CDR3 is 14 amino acids. The germline CDR1 and CDR2 sequences are SGHRS and YFSETQ. The CDR3 sequence is CASSAGRGVYEQYF. In DNA, the CDR3 is TGCGCCAGCAGCGCCGGCAGGGGGGTTTACGAGCAGTACTTC. Full variable domain (remainder filled in from reference TRBV5-1 and TRBJ2-7): KAGVTQTPRYLIKTRGQQVTLSCSPISGHRSVSWYQQTPGQGLQFLFEYFSETQRNKGNFPGRFSGRQFSNSRSEMNVSTLELGDSALYLCASSAGRGVYEQYFGPGTRLTVT.